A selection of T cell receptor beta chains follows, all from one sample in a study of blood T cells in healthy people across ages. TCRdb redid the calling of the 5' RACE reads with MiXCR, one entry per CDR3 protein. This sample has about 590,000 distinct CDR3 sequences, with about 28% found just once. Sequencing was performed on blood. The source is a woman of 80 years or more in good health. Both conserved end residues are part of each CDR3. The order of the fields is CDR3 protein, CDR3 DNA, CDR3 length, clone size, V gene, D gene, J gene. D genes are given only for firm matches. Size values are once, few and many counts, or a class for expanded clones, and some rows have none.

CASSPWGSGGANADTQYF | TGTGCCAGCAGCCCGTGGGGTAGCGGGGGGGCTAATGCAGATACGCAGTATTTT | 18 | few | TRBV11-2 | TRBD2 | TRBJ2-3
CASSSLLGGRYEKLFF | TGTGCCAGCAGTTCCCTCCTCGGGGGGAGGTATGAAAAACTGTTTTTT | 16 | many | TRBV27 | . | TRBJ1-4
CSATGQVESGSQETQYF | TGCAGTGCTACAGGACAGGTCGAGTCGGGATCTCAAGAGACCCAGTACTTC | 17 | many | TRBV20-1 | TRBD1 | TRBJ2-5
CSARPPLGTGRSEQYF | TGCAGTGCTAGACCTCCCTTAGGGACAGGGAGGTCCGAGCAGTACTTC | 16 | . | TRBV20-1 | TRBD1 | TRBJ2-7
CASSLGTSGGAVRHSYNEQFF | TGCGCCAGCAGCCTGGGAACTAGCGGGGGGGCGGTAAGACACTCCTACAATGAGCAGTTCTTC | 21 | . | TRBV5-1 | TRBD2 | TRBJ2-1
CASSGPSGRDEQYF | TGTGCCAGCAGCGGACCTTCGGGGAGAGACGAGCAGTACTTC | 14 | . | TRBV9 | . | TRBJ2-7
CSAVPGTSAYNEQFF | TGCAGTGCTGTCCCCGGGACTTCTGCCTACAATGAGCAGTTCTTC | 15 | many | TRBV20-1 | . | TRBJ2-1
CASTPLVGTAYNEQFF | TGTGCCAGTACTCCCCTCGTGGGGACGGCCTACAATGAGCAGTTCTTC | 16 | . | TRBV19 | . | TRBJ2-1
CASSKAVWTGAGREKLFF | TGTGCCAGCAGTAAGGCGGTCTGGACAGGGGCGGGAAGAGAAAAACTGTTTTTT | 18 | few | TRBV6-1 | TRBD1 | TRBJ1-4
CASSEALRAGGNYEQFF | TGTGCCAGCAGTGAAGCCCTACGAGCGGGGGGTAATTATGAGCAGTTCTTC | 17 | few | TRBV6-1 | TRBD2 | TRBJ2-1
CAIKDSLNSYNEQFF | TGTGCCATCAAGGATAGCTTAAATTCCTACAATGAGCAGTTCTTC | 15 | many | TRBV10-3 | . | TRBJ2-1
CASSPPEVTGTYGYTF | TGTGCCAGCAGCCCACCTGAGGTGACAGGCACCTATGGCTACACCTTC | 16 | many | TRBV7-9 | . | TRBJ1-2
CASSLTPAGTEQFF | TGCGCCAGCAGCTTGACCCCAGCGGGCACTGAGCAGTTCTTC | 14 | many | TRBV5-1 | . | TRBJ2-1
CASSPSPSSGGGSEQFF | TGTGCCAGCAGCCCCTCCCCTTCTAGCGGGGGGGGGAGTGAGCAGTTCTTC | 17 | many | TRBV7-3 | TRBD2 | TRBJ2-1
CASRTSGYNEQFF | TGCGCCAGCAGGACTAGCGGCTACAATGAGCAGTTCTTC | 13 | . | TRBV5-1 | TRBD2 | TRBJ2-1
CASSTVDGHFPYEQYF | TGTGCCAGCTCGACCGTGGACGGACACTTCCCCTACGAGCAGTACTTC | 16 | . | TRBV18 | . | TRBJ2-7
CASSEQGASQGNEQFF | TGTGCCAGCAGCGAACAGGGGGCCTCCCAGGGTAATGAGCAGTTCTTC | 16 | . | TRBV7-2 | TRBD1 | TRBJ2-1
CSARPLTGDPHEQYF | TGCAGTGCTAGACCCCTGACAGGGGATCCCCACGAGCAGTACTTC | 15 | many | TRBV20-1 | TRBD1 | TRBJ2-7
CASSPPGVRGNEQFF | TGTGCCAGCAGCCCCCCAGGGGTACGTGGGAATGAGCAGTTCTTC | 15 | . | TRBV7-9 | . | TRBJ2-1
CASSQGGIGTEAFF | TGTGCCAGCTCCCAGGGGGGGATTGGCACTGAAGCTTTCTTT | 14 | many | TRBV6-5 | TRBD1 | TRBJ1-1
CASSQESRAGTEAFF | TGTGCCAGCAGCCAAGAATCCAGGGCAGGGACTGAAGCTTTCTTT | 15 | many | TRBV3-1 | . | TRBJ1-1
CAFTSGIPSNQPQHF | TGTGCCTTTACTTCCGGAATTCCAAGCAATCAGCCCCAGCATTTT | 15 | few | TRBV30 | . | TRBJ1-5
CASSLVAGVYTGELFF | TGTGCCAGCAGTTTAGTGGCGGGGGTTTACACCGGGGAGCTGTTTTTT | 16 | few | TRBV12-3/TRBV12-4 | TRBD2 | TRBJ2-2
CASSRGPGQGYYGYTF | TGTGCCAGCAGCCGAGGTCCGGGACAGGGGTACTATGGCTACACCTTC | 16 | few | TRBV5-5 | TRBD1 | TRBJ1-2
CSAAPLDRGIWADTQYF | TGCAGTGCTGCCCCCCTTGACAGGGGCATATGGGCAGATACGCAGTATTTT | 17 | few | TRBV20-1 | TRBD1 | TRBJ2-3
CSASGDPRSYNEQFF | TGCAGTGCTAGCGGGGACCCTCGGTCCTACAATGAGCAGTTCTTC | 15 | many | TRBV20-1 | . | TRBJ2-1
CSARKDSQTQFF | TGCAGTGCTAGAAAGGACTCCCAGACCCAGTTCTTC | 12 | . | TRBV20-1 | . | TRBJ2-1